These 25 T cell receptor beta chains came from one sample sequenced in a study of beta chain features in type 1 diabetes. General study results and limits: In all four CD4+ subsets, TCRB CDR3 length was significantly, moderately reduced in type 1 diabetes.

Their antigens are not known. Reverse transcription of all isolated RNA meant that expressed TCRB transcripts were sequenced. The method was immunoSEQ multiplex PCR; TCRdb's version includes in-frame clones alone and lacks a portion of them. The sample contains some 45,000 clones, roughly 70% of which appear only once. The sequenced material came from Tregs from blood. Source of these receptors: a woman younger than 35 with type 1 diabetes.

Worth noting for this clone: This sample includes further DNA sequences coding for the same CDR3. V usage is TRBV19 and J usage is TRBJ1-1, with 7 bases identical to TRBD1. There are 11 residues in the CDR3. The trim removed 10 bases at V and 8 bases at J, leaving 7 bases unmatched. In germline, CDR1 is LNHDA, CDR2 SQIVND (reference sequence). The DNA of the CDR3 is TGTGCCATGAAAGCAGGGGGGGAAGCTTTCTTT. As protein: CAMKAGGEAFF. Based on the CDR3 plus reference TRBV19 and TRBJ1-1, the full variable domain is DGGITQSPKYLFRKEGQNVTLSCEQNLNHDAMYWYRQDPGQGLRLIYYSQIVNDFQKGDIAEGYSVSREKKESFPLTVTSAQKNPTAFYLCAMKAGGEAFFGQGTRLTVV.

V usage is TRBV7-2 and J usage is TRBJ2-3, with a possible D match to TRBD1 (5 bases). The CDR3 has 14 residues. Germline CDR1 SGHTA, CDR2 FQGNSA. The ends were cut back, 3 bases at V and 3 bases at J, with 10 bases in the middle. CDR3 sequence reads: CASSFRQGTDTQYF. The DNA for the CDR3 is TGTGCCAGCAGCTTTAGGCAGGGAACAGATACGCAGTATTTT.

A few counts support this clone. The chain carries TRBV19 and TRBJ1-1; D is unresolved. The CDR3 contains 15 residues. Germline CDR1 is LNHDA and CDR2 is SQIVND (reference sequence). V lost 5 bases and J 3 bases, leaving 16 bases between the germline ends. CDR3 sequence: CASSVQVGRDTEAFF. In DNA form, the CDR3 reads TGTGCCAGTAGTGTCCAGGTGGGGAGGGACACTGAAGCTTTCTTT.

The chain employs TRBV29-1 and TRBJ2-3; D is perhaps TRBD2 (6 bases). The V end lost 6 bases, the J end lost 4 bases, and 17 bases lay between the germline ends. CDR1 and CDR2 (germline): SQVTM, ANQGSEA. This CDR3 spans 14 amino acids. The CDR3 region is CSVQFRSGPDTQYF. For the CDR3, the DNA is TGCAGCGTCCAGTTCCGGAGCGGGCCAGATACGCAGTATTTT.

The chain has TRBV21-1 and TRBJ2-7; the DNA was not used to check the table's D call, TRBD2. TRBV21-1 is a documented pseudogene. This CDR3 contains 11 residues. In DNA form, the CDR3 reads TGTGCCAGCAGCAAAGGTGTAGCTGCATACTTC. Amino acids: CASSKGVAAYF.

This chain connects TRBV27 to TRBJ2-7; 13 positions match TRBD2. Losses at the gene ends were 6 bases for V and 4 bases for J; bases not matched to a gene: 0. The CDR3 is made up of 13 amino acids. Germline V CDR1 and CDR2: MNHEY, SMNVEV (reference sequence). CDR3 sequence (DNA): TGTGCCAGCAGGGGACTAGCGGGGTACGAGCAGTACTTC. Translated, it gives CASRGLAGYEQYF.

This clone is a singleton in its sample. The chain uses TRBV7-2 and TRBJ2-4, with 13 bases matching TRBD2. The CDR3 sequence is 17 residues long. The germline V gene has CDR1 SGHTA and CDR2 FQGNSA. Unmatched junction bases numbered 12, after V lost 5 bases and J lost 8 bases. The CDR3 DNA sequence: TGTGCCAGCAGCCTCACTAGCGGGGGGGCCGTTTTTGACATTCAGTACTTC. Translated: CASSLTSGGAVFDIQYF.

The rearrangement uses TRBV5-1 and TRBJ1-2; 10 positions agree with TRBD1. Looked up from germline, CDR1 is SGHRS and CDR2 is YFSETQ. This CDR3 spans 16 amino acids. V was clipped by 4 bases and J by 7 bases; unmatched bases: 13. The CDR3 nucleotides are TGCGCCAGCAGCCGAGACCCTGACAGGGGGCAGAGTGGCTACACCTTC. Amino acids: CASSRDPDRGQSGYTF. The whole variable domain, filled in from reference TRBV5-1 and TRBJ1-2, reads KAGVTQTPRYLIKTRGQQVTLSCSPISGHRSVSWYQQTPGQGLQFLFEYFSETQRNKGNFPGRFSGRQFSNSRSEMNVSTLELGDSALYLCASSRDPDRGQSGYTFGSGTRLTVV.

The chain joins TRBV9 to TRBJ2-2, with 7 bases fitting TRBD2. Germline assignment: CDR1 SGDLS and CDR2 YYNGEE. The junction had 11 bases not matched to a gene; V was cut back by 3 bases and J by 3 bases. The CDR3 runs to 17 residues. The CDR3 bases are TGTGCCAGCAGCGCAACGTGGTCCGGGGGGTACACCGGGGAGCTGTTTTTT. Protein: CASSATWSGGYTGELFF.

The chain recombines TRBV28 with TRBJ2-7; no reliable D call. The CDR3 sequence is 13 residues long. Per germline, CDR1 MDHEN and CDR2 SYDVKM. Deletions cut 5 bases from V and 4 bases from J, with 12 bases between. The CDR3 region is CASSTPLEYEQYF. The CDR3 DNA reads as TGTGCCAGCAGTACCCCCCTAGAATACGAGCAGTACTTC.

V gene TRBV5-6 combines with J gene TRBJ2-3; TRBD2 is a possible D gene (6 bases). The CDR3 sequence is 19 residues long. Germline CDR1 reads SGHDT; CDR2 reads YYEEEE. Trimming removed 3 bases from V and 1 base from J, with 24 bases in between. CDR3 nucleotides: TGTGCCAGCAGCTCGTGGCTTGATTTTGGGGCGGGACGCACAGATACGCAGTATTTT. As protein: CASSSWLDFGAGRTDTQYF.

V is TRBV2 and J is TRBJ2-7; possible D gene TRBD1, 6 bases. V lost 10 bases to trimming and J lost 1 base, with 11 bases between them. Germline CDR1 and CDR2: SNHLY and FYNNEI. The CDR3 extends over 12 amino acids. The CDR3 protein is CAMGTSSYEQYF. Written as DNA, the CDR3 is TGTGCCATGGGGACATCGTCCTACGAGCAGTACTTC.

In this sample, this clone turned up a few times. This rearrangement joins TRBV6-6 to TRBJ2-2, with D tentatively TRBD1 (5 bases). This CDR3 comprises 11 residues. The V and J ends lost 8 bases and 9 bases respectively, with 10 bases between them. Per germline, CDR1 MNHNY and CDR2 SVGAGI (reference sequence). The CDR3 nucleotides read TGTGCCAGCGGGGCACTGCGGGAGCTGTTTTTT. This translates into CASGALRELFF.

The V and J genes are TRBV19 and TRBJ2-1; the match to TRBD2 covers 11 bases. V trimming: 6 bases; J trimming: 9 bases; junction bases outside the gene matches: 10. In germline, CDR1 is LNHDA, CDR2 SQIVND (reference sequence). CDR3 length equals 15 residues. The CDR3 sequence: CASRGTSGIHGEQFF. DNA for the CDR3: TGTGCCAGTAGAGGGACTAGCGGTATTCATGGTGAGCAGTTCTTC.

The gene calls are TRBV9 and TRBJ2-1, with 7 bases lining up with TRBD2. The V segment lost 8 bases and the J segment 6 bases; nucleotides outside the gene matches: 5. This CDR3 is built from 12 residues. From germline, CDR1 is SGDLS and CDR2 YYNGEE. The CDR3 DNA reads as TGTGCCAGTTCTAGCGGAAGCAATGAGCAGTTCTTC. Its protein is CASSSGSNEQFF. The whole variable domain, filled in from reference TRBV9 and TRBJ2-1, reads DSGVTQTPKHLITATGQRVTLRCSPRSGDLSVYWYQQSLDQGLQFLIQYYNGEERAKGNILERFSAQQFPDLHSELNLSSLELGDSALYFCASSSGSNEQFFGPGTRLTVL.

The chain uses TRBV18 and TRBJ2-3; 7 bases match TRBD1. The CDR3 loop spans 14 amino acids. The germline V gene encodes CDR1 KGHSH and CDR2 LQKENI. The trim removed 3 bases at V and 1 base at J, leaving 1 base unmatched. As DNA, the CDR3 is TGTGCCAGCTCACCCGGGACAGGCACAGATACGCAGTATTTT. Amino acid sequence: CASSPGTGTDTQYF.

A few counts support this clone. This chain joins TRBV7-2 and TRBJ2-7; D ambiguous. Germline V lookup: CDR1 SGHTA, CDR2 FQGNSA. The CDR3 extends over 15 amino acids. V was trimmed by 5 bases and J by 0 bases, leaving 14 bases between them. The CDR3 DNA reads TGTGCCAGCAGCCTAAGGCGGCAGAGCTCCTACGAGCAGTACTTC. Protein sequence: CASSLRRQSSYEQYF.

The chain carries TRBV4-3 and TRBJ1-1, with TRBD1 identical over 7 bases. With V trimmed by 4 bases and J by 7 bases, 3 bases remained unmatched. The CDR3 covers 12 residues. CDR1 LGHNA and CDR2 YSLEER come from the germline V gene. In DNA, the CDR3 is TGCGCCAGCAGCCGAGGGGGCCGTGAAGCTTTCTTT. Translation gives CASSRGGREAFF.

The V gene is TRBV5-1, the J gene TRBJ2-1; perhaps TRBD2 as D (6 bases). CDR1 and CDR2 from the germline V gene are SGHRS and YFSETQ. This CDR3 is 15 amino acids long. V lost 0 bases, J lost 7 bases, and 14 bases lay in between. In nucleotides, the CDR3 is TGCGCCAGCAGCTTGGCGGGGACTGGGGGTAATGAGCAGTTCTTC. This codes for CASSLAGTGGNEQFF.

This chain joins TRBV29-1 and TRBJ2-3, with D possibly matching TRBD1 (6 bases). V was shortened by 4 bases and J by 2 bases, with 10 bases between the two germline ends. This CDR3 has 13 amino acids. Germline CDR1 and CDR2: SQVTM and ANQGSEA. The CDR3 loop is CSVGQDNTDTQYF. In DNA, the CDR3 is TGCAGCGTTGGACAGGACAACACAGATACGCAGTATTTT.

This rearrangement joins TRBV6-5 to TRBJ2-1; D is unresolved. Looked up from germline, CDR1 is MNHEY and CDR2 is SVGAGI. CDR3 length: 16 amino acids. V was clipped by 1 base and J by 7 bases, with 17 bases between them. The CDR3 reads CASSYYSPQYGNEQFF. The CDR3, as DNA: TGTGCCAGCAGTTACTATTCCCCCCAGTATGGTAATGAGCAGTTCTTC.

The V and J genes are TRBV18 and TRBJ2-1; 9 positions match TRBD2. V lost 5 bases, J lost 3 bases, and 8 bases stayed unmatched. CDR1 is KGHSH, CDR2 LQKENI, per germline. The CDR3 contains 16 residues. This chain's CDR3 is CASSRTLAGIYNEQFF. CDR3 sequence (DNA): TGTGCCAGCTCAAGGACCCTAGCGGGAATCTACAATGAGCAGTTCTTC.

This clone was counted a few times. The gene calls are TRBV11-3 and TRBJ2-5; 7 bases line up with TRBD2. CDR3 length: 17 amino acids. The J segment lost 3 bases and the V segment lost 4 bases, leaving 14 bases of the junction unmatched. Germline V CDR1 and CDR2: SGHNT, YENEEA. CDR3 amino acids: CASSSGGGGGPKETQYF. In DNA form, the CDR3 reads TGTGCCAGCAGCTCGGGGGGTGGGGGAGGGCCTAAAGAGACCCAGTACTTC.

This clone has only a few counts. The chain links TRBV6-5 to TRBJ2-7; tentative D call: TRBD2 (6 bases). The germline gives CDR1 MNHEY, CDR2 SVGAGI. CDR3 size: 14 residues. Trimming left V 6 bases short and J 2 bases short, with 14 bases between. CDR3 coding DNA: TGTGCCAGCAGGGTCCGGGGAGGTCCCTACGAGCAGTACTTC. Translating gives CASRVRGGPYEQYF.

The J gene is TRBJ2-4, the V gene TRBV28, with a tentative D call TRBD1 (6 bases). Trimming left V 3 bases short and J 3 bases short, with 9 bases between. Germline-derived CDR1 and CDR2 are MDHEN and SYDVKM. The CDR3 is 14 amino acids. CDR3 DNA: TGTGCCAGCAGTTTCGGACAGTTCAAAAACATTCAGTACTTC. Protein sequence: CASSFGQFKNIQYF.